The rows below give T cell receptor beta chains drawn from one sample of a study of blood T cell repertoires in COVID-19. Produced via immunoSEQ multiplex PCR; TCRdb's table is partial and in-frame only. The data contain under 200,000 clones, around 86% of them singletons. Sequenced: peripheral blood. These receptors were obtained from a man between 65 and 79 years old who had recovered from COVID-19. The CDR3 runs from the conserved cysteine through the conserved F or W. The D gene is left open where the match is weak. A row's size may be missing; if present it is once, few, many or a size class.

NA	NA	TRBV7-2	TRBJ1-5	TGTGCCAGCAGCTTACCCTATAGCAATCAGCCCCAGCATTTT	CASSLPYSNQPQHF
NA	NA	TRBV11-3	TRBJ2-1	TGTGCCAGCAGCTTGCGGGATCAAGGTGAGCAGTTCTTC	CASSLRDQGEQFF
NA	few	TRBV15	TRBJ2-1	TGTGCCACCAGCAGAGATCCCACGGATGAGCAGTTCTTC	CATSRDPTDEQFF
NA	once	TRBV7-8	TRBJ1-2	TGTGCCAGCAGCTTAGGAGCCCGGGATGGCTACACCTTC	CASSLGARDGYTF
TRBD2	NA	TRBV29-1	TRBJ2-1	TGCAGCGCCGCGGGACTAGCCCTCCAACTGTTCTTC	CSAAGLALQLFF
TRBD2	once	TRBV5-1	TRBJ2-1	TGCGCCAGCAGTTACGCCGGGACTAGCGGAGTGTACAATGAGCAGTTCTTC	CASSYAGTSGVYNEQFF
NA	NA	TRBV7-9	TRBJ2-1	TGTGCCAGCAGCTTCAACAATGAGCAGTTCTTC	CASSFNNEQFF
NA	NA	TRBV15	TRBJ2-1	TGTGCCACCAGCAGAGAGGGCGGGATGAATTACAATGAGCAGTTCTTC	CATSREGGMNYNEQFF
TRBD2	NA	TRBV5-4	TRBJ2-2	TGTGCCAGCAGACCGTACGGGAGGGCCACCGGGGAGCTGTTTTTT	CASRPYGRATGELFF
TRBD1	NA	TRBV11-2	TRBJ1-6	TGTGCCAGCAGCCCTCCCGGGACAGGGGTTTCACCCCTCCACTTT	CASSPPGTGVSPLHF
NA	NA	TRBV11-2	TRBJ1-3	TGTGCCAGCAGCCCCGGCGGTGGAAACACCATATATTTT	CASSPGGGNTIYF
TRBD2	once	TRBV4-1	TRBJ2-7	TGCGCCAGCAGCCACTCACCACTAGCGGGTAGCTTATACGAGCAGTACTTC	CASSHSPLAGSLYEQYF
NA	few	TRBV7-8	TRBJ2-7	TGTGCCAGCAGCTTATACCGAGACAGAACTTACGAGCAGTACTTC	CASSLYRDRTYEQYF
TRBD2	NA	TRBV6-5	TRBJ2-1	TGTGCCAGCAGTTACGGGGCGGGAGAGCGGCGTGAGCAGTTCTTC	CASSYGAGERREQFF
NA	NA	TRBV7-9	TRBJ2-1	TGTGCCAGCAGCCTTTCGGTGAGCTCCTACAATGAGCAGTTCTTC	CASSLSVSSYNEQFF
TRBD2	NA	TRBV19	TRBJ2-3	TGTGCCAGTAGAATAGCGGGAGAGGGAGATACGCAGTATTTT	CASRIAGEGDTQYF
TRBD1	NA	TRBV5-4	TRBJ2-1	TGTGCCAGCAGCTTGACCGGGACAGGGTACAATGAGCAGTTCTTC	CASSLTGTGYNEQFF
NA	NA	TRBV2	TRBJ1-4	TGTGCCAGCAGTGGCCGGCGGTTGGCCGAAAAACTGTTTTTT	CASSGRRLAEKLFF
TRBD1	NA	TRBV9	TRBJ2-2	TGTGCCAGCAGCGTAGGACAGGGTAACACCGGGGAGCTGTTTTTT	CASSVGQGNTGELFF
NA	NA	TRBV28	TRBJ2-1	TGTGCCAGCAGTTTAGCGGGAATAACGTACAATGAGCAGTTCTTC	CASSLAGITYNEQFF
TRBD1	NA	TRBV9	TRBJ1-3	TGTGCCAGCAGCGTAGCGTCGAAGGGGGCGATCGGAAACACCATATATTTT	CASSVASKGAIGNTIYF